A selection of T cell receptor beta chains follows, all from one sample in a study of siplizumab effects on memory and regulatory T cells. Repertoires were generated with immunoSEQ multiplex PCR, while TCRdb's copy carries only in-frame clones and drops some. The top ten hold roughly a quarter of the sample, which has roughly 26,000 clones, roughly 84% seen once. The specimen sequenced was memory CD4+ T cells sorted from blood. These receptors were collected from a human donor in good health. The CDR3 runs from the conserved cysteine through the conserved F or W.

TRBJ2-1,TRBV6-4,CASRDRHNEQFF
TRBJ1-5,TRBV2,CASSRQGVGNQPQHF
TRBJ1-1,TRBV5-3,CASSRTGNTEAFF
TRBJ1-2,TRBV7-6,CASSQTGDSGYTF
TRBJ2-1,TRBV19,CASSSGRDEQFF
TRBJ1-1,TRBV5-6,CASSYGQGGTEAFF
TRBJ2-7,TRBV11-1,CASSLTTTSGRAVKQYF
TRBJ1-1,TRBV6-5,CASSYSRGTEAFF
TRBJ2-1,TRBV5-1,CASSPPSGGSYNEQFF
TRBJ2-1,TRBV5-6,CASSLFIRDAYNEQFF
TRBJ2-3,TRBV6-6,CASTAGQTSTDTQYF
TRBJ2-2,TRBV5-1,CASSNRDRVHTGELFF
TRBJ2-7,TRBV19,CASSIQASYEQYF
TRBJ2-5,TRBV18,CASSPRDRGLVETQYF
TRBJ1-2,TRBV7-2,CASSPTGTNGYTF
TRBJ1-1,TRBV19,CASSIANHPEAFF
TRBJ2-1,TRBV7-2,CASSRTRREQFF
TRBJ1-2,TRBV7-2,CASDIGGFQNYGYTF
TRBJ1-5,TRBV30,CAWSNAGVGNQPQHF
TRBJ2-1,TRBV4-1,CASSQDRTGGWDEQFF
TRBJ2-7,TRBV19,CASSRGVVYEQYF
TRBJ2-3,TRBV5-1,CASSLGQVISTDTQYF
TRBJ1-5,TRBV19,CASSIVRGHQPQHF
TRBJ2-1,TRBV6-4,CASSDGNSNEQFF
TRBJ2-3,TRBV30,CAWRDGKRTDTQYF
TRBJ2-7,TRBV30,CAGAPGTSSYEQYF
TRBJ2-4,TRBV5-1,CASSFEGVAKNIQYF
TRBJ2-1,TRBV6-1,CASTPPGFRLREQFF
TRBJ1-1,TRBV28,CATLGTRGRNTEAFF
TRBJ2-2,TRBV4-1,CASSQVSGSGTGELFF
TRBJ2-7,TRBV28,CASSSPAGGKYEQYF
TRBJ1-2,TRBV7-2,CASSLSWENYGYTF
TRBJ2-3,TRBV5-1,CASRRQTGGDTQYF
TRBJ2-1,TRBV27,CASSAFLGGLNEQFF
TRBJ2-7,TRBV5-1,CASRTGADSLNEQYF
TRBJ2-7,TRBV9,CASSVAGATTYEQYF
TRBJ1-5,TRBV28,CASSFVAGNQPQHF
TRBJ2-5,TRBV4-1,CASTGYQETQYF
TRBJ2-1,TRBV12-5,CASGLGNEQFF
TRBJ2-1,TRBV7-9,CASSLTGDNEQFF
TRBJ2-7,TRBV18,CASSPPGAERREQYF
TRBJ2-7,TRBV6-5,CASSSDRGGYEQYF
TRBJ2-5,TRBV4-3,CASSQDRRETQYF
TRBJ2-4,TRBV28,CASSLKGNIQYF
TRBJ2-3,TRBV7-6,CASSKRASGSTDTQYF
TRBJ2-5,TRBV20-1,CSTGVETQYF
TRBJ1-1,TRBV11-2,CASSKMGLERGEAFF
TRBJ2-3,TRBV5-4,CASSPRETSGTDTQYF